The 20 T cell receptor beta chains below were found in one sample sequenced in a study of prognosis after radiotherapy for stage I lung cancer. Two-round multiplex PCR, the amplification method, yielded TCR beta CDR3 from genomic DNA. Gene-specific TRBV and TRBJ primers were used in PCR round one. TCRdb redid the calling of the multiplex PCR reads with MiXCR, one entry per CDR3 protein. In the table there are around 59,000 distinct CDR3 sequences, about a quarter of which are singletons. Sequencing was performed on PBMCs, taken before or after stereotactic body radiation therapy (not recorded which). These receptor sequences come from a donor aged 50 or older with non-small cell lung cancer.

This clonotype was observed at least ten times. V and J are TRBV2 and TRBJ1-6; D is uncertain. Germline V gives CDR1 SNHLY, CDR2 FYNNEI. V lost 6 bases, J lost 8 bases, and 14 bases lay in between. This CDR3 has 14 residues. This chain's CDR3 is CASSPRVWDSPLHF. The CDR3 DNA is TGTGCCAGCAGCCCGCGGGTCTGGGATTCACCCCTCCACTTT.

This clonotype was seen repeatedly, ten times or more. CDR3 sequence: CASSRGQRSYEQYF. The CDR3 bases are TGTGCCAGCAGCCGCGGACAGCGCTCCTACGAGCAGTACTTC. The chain uses TRBV3-1 and TRBJ2-7, with a weak D call TRBD1 (6 bases). The V end was cut by 4 bases, the J end by 0 bases, with 10 bases between. This CDR3 comprises 14 residues. In germline, CDR1 is LGHDT, CDR2 YNNKEL (reference sequence).

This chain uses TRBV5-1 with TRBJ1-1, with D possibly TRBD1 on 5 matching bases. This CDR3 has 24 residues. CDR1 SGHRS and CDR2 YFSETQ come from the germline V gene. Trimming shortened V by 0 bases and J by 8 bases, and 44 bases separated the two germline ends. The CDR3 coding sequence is TGCGCCAGCAGCTTGGCCCGGGGTGGAGGGCGAACTCGTCGGGGGAGGTTAAGGTTGTTCGAAGCTTTCTTT. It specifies CASSLARGGGRTRRGRLRLFEAFF.

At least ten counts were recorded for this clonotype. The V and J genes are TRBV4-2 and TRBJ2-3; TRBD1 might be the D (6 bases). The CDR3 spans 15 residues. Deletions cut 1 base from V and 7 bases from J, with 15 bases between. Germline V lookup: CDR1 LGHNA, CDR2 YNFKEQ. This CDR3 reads CASSQAQGSLHTQYF. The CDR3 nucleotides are TGTGCCAGCAGCCAAGCGCAGGGGTCGCTCCATACGCAGTATTTT.

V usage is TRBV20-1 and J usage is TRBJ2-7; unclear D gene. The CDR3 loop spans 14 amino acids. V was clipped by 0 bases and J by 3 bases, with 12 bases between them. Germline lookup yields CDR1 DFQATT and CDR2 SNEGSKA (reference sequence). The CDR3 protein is CSARESGKDYEQYF. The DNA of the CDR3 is TGCAGTGCTAGAGAATCCGGAAAGGACTACGAGCAGTACTTC.

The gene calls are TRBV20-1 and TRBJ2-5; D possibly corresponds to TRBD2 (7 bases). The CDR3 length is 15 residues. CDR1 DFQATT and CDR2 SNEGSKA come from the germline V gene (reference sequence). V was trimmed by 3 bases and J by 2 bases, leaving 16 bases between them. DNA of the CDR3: TGCAGTGCTAGTGCACAGGGAGGGATTCAAGAGACCCAGTACTTC. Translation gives CSASAQGGIQETQYF.

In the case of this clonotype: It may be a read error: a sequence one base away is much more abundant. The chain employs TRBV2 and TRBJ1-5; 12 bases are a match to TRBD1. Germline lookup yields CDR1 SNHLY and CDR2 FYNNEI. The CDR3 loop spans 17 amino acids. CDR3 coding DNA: TGTGCCAGCAGCGGGACAGGGGGCAAACCTAGCAATCAGCCCAAGCATTTT. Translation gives CASSGTGGKPSNQPKHF.

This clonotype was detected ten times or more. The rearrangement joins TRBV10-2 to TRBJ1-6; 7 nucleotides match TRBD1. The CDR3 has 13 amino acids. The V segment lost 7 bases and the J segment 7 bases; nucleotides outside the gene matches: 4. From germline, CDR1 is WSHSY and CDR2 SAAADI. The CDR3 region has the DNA TGCGCCAGCACCGGACAGGTCAATTCACCCCTCCACTTT. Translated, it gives CASTGQVNSPLHF.

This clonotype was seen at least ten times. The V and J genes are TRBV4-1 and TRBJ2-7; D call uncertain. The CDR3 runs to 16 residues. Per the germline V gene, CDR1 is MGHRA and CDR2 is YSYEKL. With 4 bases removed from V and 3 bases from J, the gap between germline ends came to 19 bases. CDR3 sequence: CASSPLYTSPIYEQYF. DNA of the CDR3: TGCGCCAGCAGCCCGTTATACACTTCCCCCATCTACGAGCAGTACTTC.

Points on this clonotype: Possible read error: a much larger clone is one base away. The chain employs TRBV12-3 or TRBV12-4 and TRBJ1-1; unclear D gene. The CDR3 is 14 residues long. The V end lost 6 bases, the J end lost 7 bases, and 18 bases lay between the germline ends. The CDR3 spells CASRPTVGWSEAFF. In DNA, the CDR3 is TGTGCCAGCAGACCGACGGTGGGGTGGAGTGAAGCTTTCTTT.

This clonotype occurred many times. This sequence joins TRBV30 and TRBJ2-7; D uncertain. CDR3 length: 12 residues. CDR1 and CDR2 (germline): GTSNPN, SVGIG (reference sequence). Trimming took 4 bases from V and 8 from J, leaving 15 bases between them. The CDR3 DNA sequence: TGTGCCTGGAAAACTCCCTATTCGAAGCAGTACTTC. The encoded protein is CAWKTPYSKQYF.

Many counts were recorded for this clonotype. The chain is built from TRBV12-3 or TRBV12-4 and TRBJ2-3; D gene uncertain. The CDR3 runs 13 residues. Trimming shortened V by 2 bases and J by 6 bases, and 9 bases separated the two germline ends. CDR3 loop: CASSLRTRDTQYF. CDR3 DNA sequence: TGTGCCAGCAGTTTACGGACGAGGGATACGCAGTATTTT.

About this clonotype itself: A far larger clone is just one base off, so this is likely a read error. The CDR3 protein is CASSYLDRGYYEQFF. DNA of the CDR3: TGTGCCAGCAGTTACCTGGACAGGGGGTATTATGAGCAGTTCTTC. J is TRBJ2-1 and V is TRBV6-6, with 10 positions matching TRBD1. CDR3 size: 15 residues. CDR1 MNHNY and CDR2 SVGAGI come from the germline V gene (reference sequence). The junction had 6 bases not matched to a gene; V was cut back by 2 bases and J by 8 bases.

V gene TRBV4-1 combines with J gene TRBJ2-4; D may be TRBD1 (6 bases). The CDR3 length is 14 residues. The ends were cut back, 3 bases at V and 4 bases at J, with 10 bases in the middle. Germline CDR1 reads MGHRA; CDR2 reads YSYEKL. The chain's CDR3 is CASSQYGQKNIQYF. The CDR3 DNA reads TGCGCCAGCAGCCAGTATGGACAGAAAAACATTCAGTACTTC.

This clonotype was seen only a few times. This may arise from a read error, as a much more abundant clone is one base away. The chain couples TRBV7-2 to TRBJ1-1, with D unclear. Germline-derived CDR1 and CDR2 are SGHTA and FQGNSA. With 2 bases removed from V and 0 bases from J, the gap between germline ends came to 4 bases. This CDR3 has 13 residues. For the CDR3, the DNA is TGTGCCAGCAGCTTAATGATGAACACTGAAGCTTTCTTT. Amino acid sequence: CASSLMMNTEAFF.

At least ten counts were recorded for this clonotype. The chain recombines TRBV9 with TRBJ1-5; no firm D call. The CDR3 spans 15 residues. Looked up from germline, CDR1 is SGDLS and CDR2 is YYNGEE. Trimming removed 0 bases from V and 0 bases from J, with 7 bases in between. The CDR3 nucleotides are TGTGCCAGCAGCGTAGAGGGAAATAGCAATCAGCCCCAGCATTTT. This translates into CASSVEGNSNQPQHF.

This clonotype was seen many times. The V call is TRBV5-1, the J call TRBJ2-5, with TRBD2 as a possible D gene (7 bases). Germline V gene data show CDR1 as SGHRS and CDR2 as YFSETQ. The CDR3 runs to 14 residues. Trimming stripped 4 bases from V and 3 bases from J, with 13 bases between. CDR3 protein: CASSIAGAEETQYF. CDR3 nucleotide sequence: TGCGCCAGCAGCATCGCGGGGGCGGAAGAGACCCAGTACTTC.

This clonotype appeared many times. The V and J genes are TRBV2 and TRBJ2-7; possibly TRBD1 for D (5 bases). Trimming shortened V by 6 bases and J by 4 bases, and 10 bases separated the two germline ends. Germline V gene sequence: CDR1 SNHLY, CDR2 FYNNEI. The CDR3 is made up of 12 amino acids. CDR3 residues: CASSRTQYEQYF. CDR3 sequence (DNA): TGTGCCAGCAGCCGGACACAATACGAGCAGTACTTC.

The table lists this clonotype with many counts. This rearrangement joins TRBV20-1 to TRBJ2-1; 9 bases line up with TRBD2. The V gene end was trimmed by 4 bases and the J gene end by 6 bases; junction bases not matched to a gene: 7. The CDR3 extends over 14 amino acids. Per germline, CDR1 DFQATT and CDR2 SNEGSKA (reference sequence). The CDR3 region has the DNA TGCAGTGCTAAGGGTCTAGCGGGGTCCAATGAGCAGTTCTTC. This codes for CSAKGLAGSNEQFF.

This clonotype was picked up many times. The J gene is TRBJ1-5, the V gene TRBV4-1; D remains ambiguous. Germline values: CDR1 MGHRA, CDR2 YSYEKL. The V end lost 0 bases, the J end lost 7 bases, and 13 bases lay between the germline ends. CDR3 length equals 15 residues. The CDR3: CASSQDQRVGQPQHF. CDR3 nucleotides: TGCGCCAGCAGCCAAGATCAACGGGTTGGCCAGCCCCAGCATTTT.